The entry below gives a single T cell receptor beta chain sequence along with its context. Sequenced by immunoSEQ multiplex PCR; TCRdb stores in-frame clones only, minus some. The sample yields more than 150,000 clones, approximately 90% seen once. This record belongs to a study of T cell responses to AZD1222 COVID-19 vaccine. CDR1 is MDHEN, CDR2 SYDVKM, per germline. The CDR3 totals 15 residues. V was clipped by 3 bases and J by 5 bases, with 15 bases between them. The sample in question was peripheral blood, obtained on day 0 of AZD1222 vaccination. This chain connects TRBV28 to TRBJ2-3; a weak D match, TRBD2 (7 bases). The TCR comes from an adult in good health. The DNA of the CDR3 is TGTGCCAGCAGTTTGGGCGGGGGCGGTGGAGATACGCAGTATTTT. Translation: CASSLGGGGGDTQYF. The whole variable domain, remainder taken from reference TRBV28 and TRBJ2-3, is DVKVTQSSRYLVKRTGEKVFLECVQDMDHENMFWYRQDPGLGLRLIYFSYDVKMKEKGDIPEGYSVSREKKERFSLILESASTNQTSMYLCASSLGGGGGDTQYFGPGTRLTVL.